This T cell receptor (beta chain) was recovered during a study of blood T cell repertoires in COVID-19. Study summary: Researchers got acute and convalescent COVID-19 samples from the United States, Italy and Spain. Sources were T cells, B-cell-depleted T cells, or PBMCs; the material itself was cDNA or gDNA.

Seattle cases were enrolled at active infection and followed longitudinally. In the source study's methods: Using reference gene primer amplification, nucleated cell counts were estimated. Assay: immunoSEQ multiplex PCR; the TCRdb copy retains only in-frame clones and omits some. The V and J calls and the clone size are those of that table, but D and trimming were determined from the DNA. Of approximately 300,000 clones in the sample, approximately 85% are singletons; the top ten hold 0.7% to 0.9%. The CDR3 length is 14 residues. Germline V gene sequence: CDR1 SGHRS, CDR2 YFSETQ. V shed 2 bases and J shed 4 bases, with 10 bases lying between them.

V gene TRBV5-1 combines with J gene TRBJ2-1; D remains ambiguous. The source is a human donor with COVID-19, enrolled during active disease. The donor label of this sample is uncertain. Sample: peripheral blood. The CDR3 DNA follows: TGCGCCAGCAGCTTCGGTGACAAGTACAATGAGCAGTTCTTC. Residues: CASSFGDKYNEQFF.